The rows below give T cell receptor beta chains drawn from one sample of a study of T-cell memory formation after mild COVID-19. From the 5' RACE reads, TCRdb called clonotypes with MiXCR, one entry per CDR3 protein. The sample lists 65,000 to 100,000 distinct CDR3 sequences; 9.5% to 15% were seen once. Sequencing was done on a sample of PBMCs or a T cell subset sorted from them (not recorded which). These receptors were taken from a man aged 18-30 years who had mild COVID-19 (a few samples of this study predate the infection). Cell type and time point are not known. CDR3s leave out the opening cysteine and the closing phenylalanine or tryptophan. The order of the fields is D gene, V gene, CDR3 protein. The D gene is left open where the match is weak.

>NA|TRBV4-2
ASSGQGAFGELF
>NA|TRBV6-5
ASSYQGNNEQF
>NA|TRBV6-2/TRBV6-3
ASSYSTEAAYNEQF
>TRBD1|TRBV12-3/TRBV12-4
ASSDTGEAQPQH
>NA|TRBV6-6
ASSYSFQNIDEQY
>NA|TRBV7-9
ASSREGSKPSPLH
>TRBD2|TRBV15
AVAMGRAGYEQY
>TRBD1|TRBV2
ASRPDRAKYEQY
>NA|TRBV2
ASSAPGRFTDTQY
>NA|TRBV27
ASKGVGTEAF
>NA|TRBV29-1
SVEQGRATGELF
>NA|TRBV27
ASSFNTGNTEAF
>TRBD2|TRBV6-4
ASSETSGSSDTQY
>NA|TRBV4-3
ASSQLGPRDGTDTQY
>TRBD2|TRBV11-2
ASSSSGSAEQY
>NA|TRBV24-1
ATSAWERSGADTQY
>NA|TRBV6-2/TRBV6-3
ASRTTDTQY
>TRBD1|TRBV5-1
ASSLTGTGGKYGYT
>NA|TRBV11-1
ASTPGNGGETQY
>NA|TRBV5-1
ASSLARRNNEQF
>NA|TRBV4-1
ASSQDRDSGANVLT
>NA|TRBV12-3/TRBV12-4
ASRPGTGTEAF
>NA|TRBV6-4
ASSDRDTGELF
>TRBD2|TRBV6-2/TRBV6-3
ASSPPTSEETQY
>NA|TRBV7-6
ASSSTARTNTEAF
>TRBD1|TRBV11-3
ASSPPGTGGKDTQY
>NA|TRBV9
ASSEGGWEGQDEAF
>NA|TRBV4-1
ASSQDFGRCFRPGYT
>TRBD2|TRBV9
ASSVGASGGHEQY
>NA|TRBV27
ASSFQPPPTVTGELF
>TRBD1|TRBV29-1
SVDTGQNTEDF
>NA|TRBV19
ASSILPMGTTNEKLF
>NA|TRBV6-5
ASAKGGPYQPQH
>NA|TRBV12-3/TRBV12-4
ASSPLVSGANVLT
>NA|TRBV29-1
SGGRKDGSYNEQF
>NA|TRBV10-3
AISRRY
>TRBD2|TRBV11-2
ASSLGTSGGDTQY
>TRBD2|TRBV12-3/TRBV12-4
ASSWTSGETDTQY